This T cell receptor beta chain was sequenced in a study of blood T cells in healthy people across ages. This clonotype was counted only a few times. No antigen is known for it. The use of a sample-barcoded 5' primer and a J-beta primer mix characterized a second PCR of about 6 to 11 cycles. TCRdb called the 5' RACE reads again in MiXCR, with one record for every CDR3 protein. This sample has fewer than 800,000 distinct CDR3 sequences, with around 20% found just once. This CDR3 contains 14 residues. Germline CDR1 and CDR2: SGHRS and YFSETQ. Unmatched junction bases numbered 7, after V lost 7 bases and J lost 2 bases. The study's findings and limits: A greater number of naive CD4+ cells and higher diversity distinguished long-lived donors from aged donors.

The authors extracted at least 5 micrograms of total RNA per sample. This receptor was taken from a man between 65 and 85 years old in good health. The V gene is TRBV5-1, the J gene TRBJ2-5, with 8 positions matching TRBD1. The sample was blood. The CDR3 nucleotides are TGCGCCAGCTACCGGGACAGGATTCAAGAGACCCAGTACTTC. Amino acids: CASYRDRIQETQYF.